This TCR beta chain stems from a study of blood T cell repertoires in COVID-19. TCRdb keeps only in-frame clones here, not all; method: immunoSEQ multiplex PCR. This table holds approximately 100,000 clones, 75% to 85% found once. V was clipped by 0 bases and J by 6 bases, with 12 bases between them. The germline gives CDR1 LGHDT, CDR2 YNNKEL (reference sequence). The CDR3 runs 15 residues. The specimen sequenced was peripheral blood. This receptor was obtained from a woman aged 80 or over with active or convalescent COVID-19. The gene calls are TRBV3-1 (or the pseudogene TRBV3-2) and TRBJ1-5, with a possible D match to TRBD1 (5 bases). This chain's CDR3 is CASSQEQDAGQPQHF. The CDR3 DNA follows: TGTGCCAGCAGCCAAGAACAGGACGCAGGTCAGCCCCAGCATTTT.